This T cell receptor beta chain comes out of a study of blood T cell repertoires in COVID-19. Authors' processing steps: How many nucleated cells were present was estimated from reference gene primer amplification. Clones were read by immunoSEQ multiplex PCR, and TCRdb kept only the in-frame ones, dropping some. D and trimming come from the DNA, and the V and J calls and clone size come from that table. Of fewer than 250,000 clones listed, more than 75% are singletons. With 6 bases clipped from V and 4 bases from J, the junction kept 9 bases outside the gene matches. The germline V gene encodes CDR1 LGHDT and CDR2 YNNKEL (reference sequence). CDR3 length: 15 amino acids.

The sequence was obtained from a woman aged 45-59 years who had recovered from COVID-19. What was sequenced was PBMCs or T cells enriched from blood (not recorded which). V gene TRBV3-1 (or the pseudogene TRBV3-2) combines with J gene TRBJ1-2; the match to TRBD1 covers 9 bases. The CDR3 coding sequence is TGTGCCAGCAGAGAATCGGGACAGGGTCCCTATGGCTACACCTTC. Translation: CASRESGQGPYGYTF.